The clone carrying this T cell receptor beta chain was detected only a few times. The method was immunoSEQ multiplex PCR; TCRdb's version includes in-frame clones alone and lacks a portion of them. The profile covers under 200,000 clones, with around nine tenths appearing a single time and 1.1% taken by the ten largest. This sample was taken from a study of T cell responses to AZD1222 COVID-19 vaccine. CDR3 size: 16 residues. With V trimmed by 5 bases and J by 1 base, 7 bases remained unmatched. In germline, CDR1 is SGHTA, CDR2 FQGNSA. The sequencing here drew on peripheral blood, taken 28 days after the second AZD1222 dose. This TCR came from an adult who received the AZD1222 COVID-19 vaccine. The J gene is TRBJ1-5, the V gene TRBV7-2; 8 bases map to TRBD1. Written as DNA, the CDR3 is TGTGCCAGCAGCCTACGGACAGGGTCGAGCAATCAGCCCCAGCATTTT. As protein: CASSLRTGSSNQPQHF.